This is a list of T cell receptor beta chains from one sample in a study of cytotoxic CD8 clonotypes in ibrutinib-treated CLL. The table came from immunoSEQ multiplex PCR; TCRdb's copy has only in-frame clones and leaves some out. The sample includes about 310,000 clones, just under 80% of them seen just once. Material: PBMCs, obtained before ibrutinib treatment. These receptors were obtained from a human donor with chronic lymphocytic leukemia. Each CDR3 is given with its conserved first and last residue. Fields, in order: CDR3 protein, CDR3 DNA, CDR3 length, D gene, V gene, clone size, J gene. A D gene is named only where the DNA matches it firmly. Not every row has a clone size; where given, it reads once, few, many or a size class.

CDR3: CASSSTGAPPQHF
DNA: TGTGCCAGTAGCTCGACAGGCGCCCCACCCCAGCATTTT
length: 13
D: -
V: TRBV19
size: -
J: TRBJ1-5

CDR3: CASSPDWRSTDTQYF
DNA: TGTGCCAGCTCACCAGACTGGCGGAGCACAGATACGCAGTATTTT
length: 15
D: -
V: TRBV18
size: -
J: TRBJ2-3

CDR3: CASRCYEQYF
DNA: TGTGCCAGCAGATGTTACGAGCAGTACTTC
length: 10
D: -
V: TRBV2
size: -
J: TRBJ2-7

CDR3: CASRRDSGVDEQFF
DNA: TGTGCCAGCAGACGAGACTCCGGGGTGGATGAGCAGTTCTTC
length: 14
D: -
V: TRBV6-5
size: -
J: TRBJ2-1

CDR3: CASSLLTSGRGSDTQYF
DNA: TGTGCCAGCAGTTTACTGACTAGCGGGAGGGGCTCAGATACGCAGTATTTT
length: 17
D: TRBD2
V: TRBV27
size: -
J: TRBJ2-3

CDR3: CATSRDSNRDEQYF
DNA: TGTGCCACCAGCAGAGACTCTAACAGGGACGAGCAGTACTTC
length: 14
D: -
V: TRBV15
size: once
J: TRBJ2-7

CDR3: CASSLSFGFYNEQFF
DNA: TGTGCCAGCAGTCTTTCGTTCGGATTCTACAATGAGCAGTTCTTC
length: 15
D: -
V: TRBV27
size: -
J: TRBJ2-1

CDR3: CASSPPTGTGVPYEQYF
DNA: TGTGCCAGCAGTCCCCCCACCGGAACAGGAGTCCCCTACGAGCAGTACTTC
length: 17
D: -
V: TRBV28
size: -
J: TRBJ2-7

CDR3: CASRETGGLDYGYTF
DNA: TGTGCCAGCAGGGAGACAGGGGGTCTCGACTATGGCTACACCTTC
length: 15
D: TRBD1
V: TRBV6-5
size: -
J: TRBJ1-2

CDR3: CAISESGEDTFYNEQFF
DNA: TGTGCCATCAGTGAGTCTGGGGAGGACACTTTCTACAATGAGCAGTTCTTC
length: 17
D: -
V: TRBV10-3
size: -
J: TRBJ2-1

CDR3: CASSVGQGASYEQYF
DNA: TGTGCCAGCAGCGTGGGACAGGGGGCTTCCTACGAGCAGTACTTC
length: 15
D: TRBD1
V: TRBV9
size: -
J: TRBJ2-7

CDR3: CASSLGQGSFEQYF
DNA: TGTGCCAGCAGTTTGGGACAGGGCAGTTTCGAGCAGTACTTC
length: 14
D: TRBD1
V: TRBV5-6
size: -
J: TRBJ2-7

CDR3: CASSGTSTNYGYTF
DNA: TGTGCCAGCAGTGGGACCTCTACTAACTATGGCTACACCTTC
length: 14
D: -
V: TRBV28
size: -
J: TRBJ1-2

CDR3: CASSRTSGSSYNEQFF
DNA: TGCGCCAGCAGCAGGACTAGCGGGAGTAGCTACAATGAGCAGTTCTTC
length: 16
D: TRBD2
V: TRBV5-1
size: -
J: TRBJ2-1

CDR3: CASSQRDPSTGELFF
DNA: TGCGCCAGCAGTCAACGGGATCCGAGCACCGGGGAGCTGTTTTTT
length: 15
D: -
V: TRBV4-1
size: once
J: TRBJ2-2

CDR3: CSVEEKRDNEQFF
DNA: TGCAGCGTAGAAGAAAAAAGGGACAATGAGCAGTTCTTC
length: 13
D: -
V: TRBV29-1
size: once
J: TRBJ2-1

CDR3: CSATPGGVYGYTF
DNA: TGCAGCGCTACCCCCGGGGGAGTCTATGGCTACACCTTC
length: 13
D: -
V: TRBV29-1
size: -
J: TRBJ1-2

CDR3: CASSLIQGIEGYTF
DNA: TGTGCCAGCTCACTGATTCAGGGGATTGAAGGCTACACCTTC
length: 14
D: -
V: TRBV18
size: -
J: TRBJ1-2

CDR3: CASSPPGYEQYF
DNA: TGTGCCAGCAGTCCCCCGGGCTACGAGCAGTACTTC
length: 12
D: -
V: TRBV28
size: -
J: TRBJ2-7

CDR3: CASSLAKGGSYEQYF
DNA: TGTGCCAGCAGCTTAGCAAAGGGAGGCTCCTACGAGCAGTACTTC
length: 15
D: -
V: TRBV7-6
size: -
J: TRBJ2-7

CDR3: CASSETGTDPSEQYF
DNA: TGTGCCAGCAGCGAAACCGGGACAGACCCCTCCGAGCAGTACTTC
length: 15
D: TRBD1
V: TRBV2
size: -
J: TRBJ2-7

CDR3: CASSNPDPSSGRPPAHEQYF
DNA: TGTGCCAGCAGCAATCCCGACCCAAGCTCCGGGCGACCGCCTGCCCACGAGCAGTACTTC
length: 20
D: -
V: TRBV9
size: -
J: TRBJ2-7

CDR3: CASSYSISRKSNGYTF
DNA: TGTGCCAGCAGTTACTCAATTTCAAGGAAGAGTAATGGCTACACCTTC
length: 16
D: -
V: TRBV6-5
size: few
J: TRBJ1-2

CDR3: CASSQDQGPLNYYEQYF
DNA: TGTGCCAGCAGCCAAGATCAGGGTCCCCTCAATTACTACGAGCAGTACTTC
length: 17
D: -
V: TRBV14
size: -
J: TRBJ2-7

CDR3: CAWSYHETEQYF
DNA: TGTGCCTGGAGTTATCATGAGACCGAGCAGTACTTC
length: 12
D: -
V: TRBV30
size: -
J: TRBJ2-7

CDR3: CATSRVGGEPQHF
DNA: TGTGCCACCAGCAGAGTCGGCGGAGAGCCCCAGCATTTT
length: 13
D: -
V: TRBV15
size: -
J: TRBJ1-5